The clone carrying this T cell receptor beta chain turned up a few times. The antigen remains undetermined. Germline lookup yields CDR1 SGHDT and CDR2 YYEEEE. The CDR3 loop spans 13 amino acids. The ends lost 4 bases at V and 4 bases at J; junction bases unmatched: 0. Sequenced material consisted of expressed TCRB transcripts (all of the isolated RNA was reverse transcribed). The method was immunoSEQ multiplex PCR; TCRdb's version includes in-frame clones alone and lacks a portion of them. Of some 150,000 clones detected, 10% to 15% appear once; the ten largest clones hold around 1.2%. The sample comes from a study of beta chain features in type 1 diabetes. Findings of the study overall: People with Type 1 diabetes carried modestly yet significantly shorter TCRB CDR3s in all four CD4+ subsets.

The single heparinised draw taken from each donor contained approximately 100 mL of blood on average. The sequencing input was central memory CD4+ T cells from blood. The chain uses TRBV5-6 and TRBJ2-2; 8 bases are shared with TRBD1. The receptor's source is a man aged 18 to 30 with type 1 diabetes. The CDR3 DNA sequence: TGTGCCAGCAGCACAGGGGGCACCGGGGAGCTGTTTTTT. Translating gives CASSTGGTGELFF.